A selection of T cell receptor beta chains follows, all from one sample in a study of response to subunit inactivated influenza vaccine. TCRdb ran MiXCR on the RT-PCR reads and lists one entry per CDR3 protein. Among about 650,000 distinct CDR3 sequences listed, about 15% were seen once. Sequenced material: PBMCs from blood, taken 12 days after vaccination. These receptors were taken from a man aged 45-65 years who received an inactivated influenza vaccine. Each CDR3 is given with its conserved first and last residue. The D gene is left open where the match is weak. The size of a clone is reported for some rows only, either as once, few or many, or as a class for expanded clones.

TRBV12-3/TRBV12-4	TRBJ1-2	few	-	TGTGCCAGCAGTTTAGCGGGCAGTTTTGGCTACACCTTC	CASSLAGSFGYTF
TRBV5-1	TRBJ2-3	-	-	TGCGCCAGCAGCTTCGACAGCTCTAGCACAGATACGCAGTATTTT	CASSFDSSSTDTQYF
TRBV20-1	TRBJ2-2	few	TRBD2	TGCAGTGCTAGAGATCTAGCGGGAGGGCCCGGGGAGCTGTTTTTT	CSARDLAGGPGELFF
TRBV12-3/TRBV12-4	TRBJ1-5	many	TRBD1	TGCGCCAGCAGCTTTGGACAGGGCAATCAGCCCCAGCATTTT	CASSFGQGNQPQHF
TRBV12-3/TRBV12-4	TRBJ1-2	many	-	TGTGCCAGCAGTTTGGCCAGCAACTATGGCTACACCTTC	CASSLASNYGYTF
TRBV12-3/TRBV12-4	TRBJ2-7	-	TRBD1	TGTGCCAGCAGGCTGGGACAGACTGAGCAGTACTTC	CASRLGQTEQYF
TRBV7-9	TRBJ1-1	few	-	TGTGCCAGCAGCCTTAGGAGGGGGACGAACACTGAAGCTTTCTTT	CASSLRRGTNTEAFF
TRBV14	TRBJ2-7	-	-	TGTGCCAGCAGCCAAGATTCGCGACTATCCTACGAGCAGTACTTC	CASSQDSRLSYEQYF
TRBV24-1	TRBJ2-1	few	TRBD2	TGTGCCACCAGTGATCGTCCGACTAGCGGGAGCGATGAGCAGTTCTTC	CATSDRPTSGSDEQFF
TRBV5-4	TRBJ2-1	few	-	TGTGCCAGCAGCTTCAACGCGGACAAATACAATGAGCAGTTCTTC	CASSFNADKYNEQFF
TRBV7-2	TRBJ1-3	-	-	TGTGCCAGCAGCTTAGGAGCCGCCGGAAACACCATATATTTT	CASSLGAAGNTIYF
TRBV20-1	TRBJ1-2	few	TRBD1	TGCAGTGCTGGACAGGGTCGGTATGGCTACACCTTC	CSAGQGRYGYTF
TRBV5-5	TRBJ2-1	-	-	TGTGCCAGCAGCTTGGTAGTTGGCTACAATGAGCAGTTCTTC	CASSLVVGYNEQFF
TRBV4-3	TRBJ1-6	few	-	TGCGCCAGCAGCCATGGGGTTAGTAGAGGCTCACCCCTCCACTTT	CASSHGVSRGSPLHF
TRBV6-2/TRBV6-3	TRBJ2-5	-	TRBD2	TGTGCCAGCAATAAGCCCCGGGGGGCCCAGTACTTC	CASNKPRGAQYF
TRBV12-3/TRBV12-4	TRBJ2-4	few	-	TGTGCCAGCAGTTTTTCAGGGCCCTATAACATTCAGTACTTC	CASSFSGPYNIQYF
TRBV12-3/TRBV12-4	TRBJ1-2	few	-	TGTGCCAGCAGCCGGACGGACTATGGCTACACCTTC	CASSRTDYGYTF
TRBV4-1	TRBJ2-1	-	-	TGCGCCAGCAGCCAGGGGGGCAGGTATAACAATGAGCAGTTCTTC	CASSQGGRYNNEQFF
TRBV14	TRBJ2-5	-	TRBD2	TGTGCCAGCAGCCAGCTAGCGGGGGGATACGAGACCCAGTACTTC	CASSQLAGGYETQYF
TRBV7-2	TRBJ2-2	-	TRBD2	TGTGCCAGCAGCTTAGCCGGCGGGGGGGTGAGCGGGGAGCTGTTTTTT	CASSLAGGGVSGELFF
TRBV4-3	TRBJ1-1	few	TRBD1	TGCGCCAGCAGCCAACCGGGACAGATGAGGGCTTTCTTT	CASSQPGQMRAFF
TRBV7-2	TRBJ2-7	few	-	TGTGCCAGCAGCCCCTTGGGCGGGGCCGAGCAGTACTTC	CASSPLGGAEQYF
TRBV20-1	TRBJ2-3	-	TRBD2	TGCAGTGCTAGCAGTCTAGCGGGGGTGGCAGATACGCAGTATTTT	CSASSLAGVADTQYF
TRBV5-4	TRBJ1-2	few	-	TGTGCCAGCAGCTCCTTGGGCCCACCGGAGACCTTC	CASSSLGPPETF
TRBV12-3/TRBV12-4	TRBJ2-7	many	-	TGTGCCAGCAGTCTAGCCTCGGGACGGGCCTACGAGCAGTACTTC	CASSLASGRAYEQYF
TRBV28	TRBJ1-5	-	TRBD1	TGTGCCAGCAAACACCCGGACAGGGCAGATCAGCCCCAGCATTTT	CASKHPDRADQPQHF
TRBV12-3/TRBV12-4	TRBJ1-3	few	-	TGTGCCAGCAGTTTCAGGGGATCCGCTGGAAACACCATATATTTT	CASSFRGSAGNTIYF
TRBV2	TRBJ2-3	-	TRBD2	TGTGCCAGCGTGTACTCGGGGGGGAGGACAGATACGCAGTATTTT	CASVYSGGRTDTQYF
TRBV18	TRBJ2-1	few	-	TGTGCCAGCTCACCACCAGGGAAAAACAATGAGCAGTTCTTC	CASSPPGKNNEQFF
TRBV10-3	TRBJ1-2	-	-	TGTGCCATCAACAGAGGGAGTCTCGACTATGGCTACGCCTTC	CAINRGSLDYGYAF
TRBV5-6	TRBJ2-3	few	-	TGTGCCAGCAGCTTTCTTACCAGCAGGAGCACAGATACGCAGTATTTT	CASSFLTSRSTDTQYF
TRBV15	TRBJ2-3	few	-	TGTGCCACCAGCAGAGATACCCGGGCAGGCACAGATACGCAGTATTTT	CATSRDTRAGTDTQYF
TRBV20-1	TRBJ2-1	few	TRBD2	TGCAGTGCTTCTAGCGGGAGCGCCTACAATGAGCAGTTCTTC	CSASSGSAYNEQFF
TRBV18	TRBJ2-7	-	-	TGTGCCAGCTCACCCACCGAAGCCTACGAGCAGTACTTC	CASSPTEAYEQYF
TRBV6-2/TRBV6-3	TRBJ1-6	-	-	TGTGCCAGCAGTTCCCGACCGTTGGGGTATTCACCCCTCCACTTT	CASSSRPLGYSPLHF
TRBV5-1	TRBJ2-3	few	TRBD2	TGCGCCAGCAGCTTGGGTAGCGGGAGCCAAGATACGCAGTATTTT	CASSLGSGSQDTQYF
TRBV7-9	TRBJ2-3	many	-	TGTGCCAGCAGCTCTCACAGCGATACGCAGTATTTT	CASSSHSDTQYF
TRBV5-1	TRBJ2-7	-	-	TGCGCCAGCAGCGATCGAATGCCGGGACAAAACGAGCAGTACTTC	CASSDRMPGQNEQYF
TRBV5-1	TRBJ2-7	-	-	TGCGCCAGCAGCAACCGACAGCCCCTCCGCTACGAGCAGTACTTC	CASSNRQPLRYEQYF
TRBV2	TRBJ2-3	few	-	TGTGCCAGCAGTGCCGGGGGCAATACGCAGTATTTT	CASSAGGNTQYF
TRBV12-3/TRBV12-4	TRBJ1-1	many	-	TGTGCCAGCAGTTTGCGACGGCTGAACACTGAAGCTTTCTTT	CASSLRRLNTEAFF
TRBV29-1	TRBJ2-1	many	TRBD2	TGCAGCGTCTTCCGGACTAGCGGGAGTAATGAGCAGTTCTTC	CSVFRTSGSNEQFF
TRBV4-3	TRBJ1-5	-	-	TGCGCCAGCAGCCAAACACTTACCCCAAATCAGCCCCAGCATTTT	CASSQTLTPNQPQHF